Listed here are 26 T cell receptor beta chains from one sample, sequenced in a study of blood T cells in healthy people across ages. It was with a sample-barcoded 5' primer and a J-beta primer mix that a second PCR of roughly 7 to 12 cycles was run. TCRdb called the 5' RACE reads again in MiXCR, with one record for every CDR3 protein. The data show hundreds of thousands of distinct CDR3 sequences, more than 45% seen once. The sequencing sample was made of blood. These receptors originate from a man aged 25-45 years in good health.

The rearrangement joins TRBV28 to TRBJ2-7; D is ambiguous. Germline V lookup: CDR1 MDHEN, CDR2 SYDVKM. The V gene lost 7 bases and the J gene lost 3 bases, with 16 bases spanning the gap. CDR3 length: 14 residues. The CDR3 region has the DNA TGTGCCAGCACCCAGCCGGGCGGTCTCTACGAGCAGTACTTC. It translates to CASTQPGGLYEQYF. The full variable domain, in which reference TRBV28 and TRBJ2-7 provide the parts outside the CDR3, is DVKVTQSSRYLVKRTGEKVFLECVQDMDHENMFWYRQDPGLGLRLIYFSYDVKMKEKGDIPEGYSVSREKKERFSLILESASTNQTSMYLCASTQPGGLYEQYFGPGTRLTVT.

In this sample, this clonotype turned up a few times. The CDR3 DNA reads as TGTGCCAGCAGCCAAGCTCCGAGTAGCGTCTACGAGCAGTACTTC. Translated: CASSQAPSSVYEQYF. The genes are TRBV3-1 and TRBJ2-7; tentatively, D is TRBD2 (5 bases). V lost 1 base, J lost 3 bases, and 13 bases lay in between. There are 15 residues in the CDR3. The germline V gene encodes CDR1 LGHDT and CDR2 YNNKEL (reference sequence).

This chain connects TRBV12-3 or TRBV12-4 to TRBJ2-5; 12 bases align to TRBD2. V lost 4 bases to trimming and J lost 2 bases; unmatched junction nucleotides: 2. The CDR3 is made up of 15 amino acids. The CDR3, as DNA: TGTGCCAGCAGTTGGGGGACTAGCGGGCAAGAGACCCAGTACTTC. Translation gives CASSWGTSGQETQYF.

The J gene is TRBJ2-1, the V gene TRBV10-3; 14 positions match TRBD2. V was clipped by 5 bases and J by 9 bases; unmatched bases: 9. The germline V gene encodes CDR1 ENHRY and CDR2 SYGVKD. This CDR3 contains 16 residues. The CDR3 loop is CAISLGLAGDEAEQFF. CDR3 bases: TGTGCCATCAGTTTGGGACTAGCGGGAGACGAGGCTGAGCAGTTCTTC.

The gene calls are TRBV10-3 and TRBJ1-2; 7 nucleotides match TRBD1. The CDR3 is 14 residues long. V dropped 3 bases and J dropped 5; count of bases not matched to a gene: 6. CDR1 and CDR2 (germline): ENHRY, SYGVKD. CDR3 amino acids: CAISDGQDFYGYTF. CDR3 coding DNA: TGTGCCATCAGTGACGGACAGGATTTTTATGGCTACACCTTC.

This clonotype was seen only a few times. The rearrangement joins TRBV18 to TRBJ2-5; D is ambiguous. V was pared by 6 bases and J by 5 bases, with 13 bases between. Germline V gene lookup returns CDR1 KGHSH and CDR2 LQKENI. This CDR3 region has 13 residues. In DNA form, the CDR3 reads TGTGCCAGCTCTCCCTTGACTCGGGAGACCCAGTACTTC. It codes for CASSPLTRETQYF.

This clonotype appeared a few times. CDR3 protein: CSASRRVGANVLTF. The CDR3 region has the DNA TGCAGTGCCTCCCGCAGGGTTGGGGCCAACGTCCTGACTTTC. This chain connects TRBV20-1 to TRBJ2-6; tentatively, D is TRBD1 (5 bases). The V gene's germline CDR1 is DFQATT and CDR2 SNEGSKA (reference sequence). V lost 6 bases and J 3 bases, leaving 12 bases between the germline ends. This CDR3 is 14 amino acids long.

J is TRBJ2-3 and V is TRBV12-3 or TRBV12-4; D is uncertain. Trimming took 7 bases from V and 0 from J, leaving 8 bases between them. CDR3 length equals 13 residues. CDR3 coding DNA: TGTGCCAGCAAGAGTTCTAGCACAGATACGCAGTATTTT. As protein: CASKSSSTDTQYF.

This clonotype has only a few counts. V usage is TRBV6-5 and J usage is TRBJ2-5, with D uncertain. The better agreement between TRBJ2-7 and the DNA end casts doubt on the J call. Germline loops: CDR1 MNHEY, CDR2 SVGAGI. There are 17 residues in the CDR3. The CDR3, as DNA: TGTGCCAGCAGTTTACACCCCCCTCACTTCGAAGCCTACGAGCAGTACTTC. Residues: CASSLHPPHFEAYEQYF.

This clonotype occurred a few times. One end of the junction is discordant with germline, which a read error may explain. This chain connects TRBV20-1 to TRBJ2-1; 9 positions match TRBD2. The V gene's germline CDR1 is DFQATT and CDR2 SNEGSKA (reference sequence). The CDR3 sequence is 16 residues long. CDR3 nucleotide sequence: TGTAGTGCTACTTTTTCTAGCGGGGCCGGCTCCAATGAGCAGTTCTTC. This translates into CSATFSSGAGSNEQFF.

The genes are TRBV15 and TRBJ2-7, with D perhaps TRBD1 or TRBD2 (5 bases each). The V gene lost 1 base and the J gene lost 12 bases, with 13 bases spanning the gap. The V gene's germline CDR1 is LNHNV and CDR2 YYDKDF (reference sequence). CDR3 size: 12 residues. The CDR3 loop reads CATSRVEGKPYF. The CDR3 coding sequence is TGTGCCACCAGCAGAGTCGAGGGGAAGCCGTACTTC.

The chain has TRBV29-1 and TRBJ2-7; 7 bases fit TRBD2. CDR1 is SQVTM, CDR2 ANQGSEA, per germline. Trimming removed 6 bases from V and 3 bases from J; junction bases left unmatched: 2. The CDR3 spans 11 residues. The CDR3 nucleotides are TGCAGCGTCTCGGGAGGCTACGAGCAGTACTTC. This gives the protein CSVSGGYEQYF.

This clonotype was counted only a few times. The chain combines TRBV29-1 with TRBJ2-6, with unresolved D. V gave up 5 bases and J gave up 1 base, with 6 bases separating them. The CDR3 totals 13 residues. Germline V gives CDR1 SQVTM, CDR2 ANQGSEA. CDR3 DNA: TGCAGCGTTTTAAGATCTGGGGCCAACGTCCTGACTTTC. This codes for CSVLRSGANVLTF.

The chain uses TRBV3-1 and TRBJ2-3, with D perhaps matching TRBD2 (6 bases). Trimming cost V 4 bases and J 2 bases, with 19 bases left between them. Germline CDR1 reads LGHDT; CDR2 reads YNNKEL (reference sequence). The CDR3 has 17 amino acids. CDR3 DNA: TGTGCCAGCAGCCCGAGTCTAGGCGGGGCGCACACAGATACGCAGTATTTT. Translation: CASSPSLGGAHTDTQYF.

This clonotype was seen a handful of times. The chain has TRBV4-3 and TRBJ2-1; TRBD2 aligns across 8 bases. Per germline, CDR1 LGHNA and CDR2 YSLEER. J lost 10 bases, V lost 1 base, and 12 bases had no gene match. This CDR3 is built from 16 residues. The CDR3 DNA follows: TGCGCCAGCAGCCAAGGGTCCCTAGCGGGTGTACAGGAGCAGTTCTTC. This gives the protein CASSQGSLAGVQEQFF.

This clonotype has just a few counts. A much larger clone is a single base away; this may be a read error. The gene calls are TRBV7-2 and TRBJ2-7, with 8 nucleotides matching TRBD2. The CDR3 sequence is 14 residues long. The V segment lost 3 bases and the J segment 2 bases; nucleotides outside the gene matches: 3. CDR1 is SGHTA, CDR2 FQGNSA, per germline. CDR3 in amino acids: CASSFTSGTYEQYF. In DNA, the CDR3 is TGTGCCAGCAGCTTTACTAGCGGAACCTACGAGCAGTACTTC. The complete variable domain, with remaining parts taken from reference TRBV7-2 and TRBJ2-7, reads GAGVSQSPSNKVTEKGKDVELRCDPISGHTALYWYRQSLGQGLEFLIYFQGNSAPDKSGLPSDRFSAERTGGSVSTLTIQRTQQEDSAVYLCASSFTSGTYEQYFGPGTRLTVT.

In DNA, the CDR3 is TGTGCCAGCAGCACGCGAATCTCGGACTTAGCTGCCTACGAGCAGTACTTC. Residues: CASSTRISDLAAYEQYF. The chain recombines TRBV11-1 with TRBJ2-7; tentative D call: TRBD2 (5 bases). Germline loops: CDR1 SGHAT, CDR2 FQDESV (reference sequence). V was pared by 5 bases and J by 2 bases, with 22 bases between. CDR3 size: 17 residues.

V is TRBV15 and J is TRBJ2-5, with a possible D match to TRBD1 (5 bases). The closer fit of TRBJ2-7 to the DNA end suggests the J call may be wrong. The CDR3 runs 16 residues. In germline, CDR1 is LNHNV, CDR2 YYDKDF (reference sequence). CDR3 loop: CATSTYTGFGLDEQYF. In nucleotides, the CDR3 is TGTGCCACCAGCACGTATACAGGATTCGGCTTAGACGAGCAGTACTTC.

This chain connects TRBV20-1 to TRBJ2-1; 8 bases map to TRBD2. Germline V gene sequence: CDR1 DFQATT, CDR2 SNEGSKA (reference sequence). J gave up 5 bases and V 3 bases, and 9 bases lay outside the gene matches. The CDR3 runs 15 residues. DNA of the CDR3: TGCAGTGCTAGGAAGCGGGAGAATAACAACAATGAGCAGTTCTTC. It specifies CSARKRENNNNEQFF.

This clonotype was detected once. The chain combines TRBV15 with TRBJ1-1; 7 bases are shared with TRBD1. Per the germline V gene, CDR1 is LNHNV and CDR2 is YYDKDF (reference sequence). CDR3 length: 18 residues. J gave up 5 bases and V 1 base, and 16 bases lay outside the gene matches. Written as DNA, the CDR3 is TGTGCCACCAGCAGAGCCCCTTCCCAGGGGGGGGCGGGTACTGAAGCTTTCTTT. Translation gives CATSRAPSQGGAGTEAFF.

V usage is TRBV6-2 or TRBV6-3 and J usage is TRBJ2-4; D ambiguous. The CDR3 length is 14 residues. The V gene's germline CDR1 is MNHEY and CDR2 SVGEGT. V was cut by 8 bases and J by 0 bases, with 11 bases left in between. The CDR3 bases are TGTGCCAGCGGATTACAGCCAGCCAAAAACATTCAGTACTTC. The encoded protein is CASGLQPAKNIQYF.

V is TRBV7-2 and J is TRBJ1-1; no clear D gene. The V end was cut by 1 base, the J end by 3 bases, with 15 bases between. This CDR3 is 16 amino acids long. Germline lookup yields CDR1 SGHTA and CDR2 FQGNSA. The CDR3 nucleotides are TGTGCCAGCAGCTTAGGTGACGGCCCATCCGACACTGAAGCTTTCTTT. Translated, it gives CASSLGDGPSDTEAFF.

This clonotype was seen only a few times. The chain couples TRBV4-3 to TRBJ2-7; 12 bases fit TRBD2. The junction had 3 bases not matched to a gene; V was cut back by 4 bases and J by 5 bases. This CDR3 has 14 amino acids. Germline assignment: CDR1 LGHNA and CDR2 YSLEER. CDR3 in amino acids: CASSRGLAGNEQYF. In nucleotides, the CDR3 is TGCGCCAGCAGCCGAGGACTAGCGGGAAACGAGCAGTACTTC.

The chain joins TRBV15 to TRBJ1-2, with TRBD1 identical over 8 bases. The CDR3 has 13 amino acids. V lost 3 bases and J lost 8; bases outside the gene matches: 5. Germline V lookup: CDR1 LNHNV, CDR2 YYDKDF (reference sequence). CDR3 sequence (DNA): TGTGCCACCAGCAGCAGGGGGCTACGAGGCTACACCTTC. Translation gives CATSSRGLRGYTF.

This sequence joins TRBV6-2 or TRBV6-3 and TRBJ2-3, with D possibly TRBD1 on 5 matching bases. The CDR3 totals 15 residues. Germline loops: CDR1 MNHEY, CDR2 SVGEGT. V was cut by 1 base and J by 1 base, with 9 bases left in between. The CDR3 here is CASSYYTGGTDTQYF. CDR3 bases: TGTGCCAGCAGTTACTATACAGGAGGCACAGATACGCAGTATTTT.

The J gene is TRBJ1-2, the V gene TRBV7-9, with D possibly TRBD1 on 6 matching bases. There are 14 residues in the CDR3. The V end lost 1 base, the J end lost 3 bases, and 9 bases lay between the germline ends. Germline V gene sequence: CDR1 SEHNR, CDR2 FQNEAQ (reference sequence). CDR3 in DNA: TGTGCCAGCAGCTTAGTAGCAGGGGACTATGGCTACACCTTC. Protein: CASSLVAGDYGYTF.